This TCR beta chain appears in the sequencing data of a study of neurological immune-mediated disorders. General observations from the study: None of the CDR3 amino acid sequences of expanded clones were shared across subjects, and this suggested private repertoires in all groups.

Unsorted libraries used 2 million PBMCs kept at -80 degrees C. CDR1 and CDR2 from the germline V gene are LGHDT and YNNKEL (reference sequence). The CDR3 is 12 residues long. V was cut by 2 bases and J by 6 bases, with 4 bases left in between. The authors made cDNA by 5'RACE with 10-nucleotide random UMIs. TCRdb analysed the 5' RACE reads with MiXCR anew, one entry per CDR3 protein. The sample carries about 70,000 distinct CDR3 sequences, about 5% recorded once. This clonotype was seen repeatedly, ten times or more. What it recognizes is unknown. This receptor was taken from a woman aged 70-85 years with multiple sclerosis. The V gene is TRBV3-1, the J gene TRBJ2-2; D ambiguous. Sample: PBMCs. In DNA, the CDR3 is TGTGCCAGCAGCCAACTAGCCGGGGAGCTGTTTTTT. As protein: CASSQLAGELFF. The full variable domain, rest sourced from reference TRBV3-1 and TRBJ2-2, is DTAVSQTPKYLVTQMGNDKSIKCEQNLGHDTMYWYKQDSKKFLKIMFSYNNKELIINETVPNRFSPKSPDKAHLNLHINSLELGDSAVYFCASSQLAGELFFGEGSRLTVL.